The 18 T cell receptor beta chains reported below all come from one sample, sequenced in a study of T cells in Graves' hyperthyroidism and ophthalmopathy. Template material for amplifying TCR beta CDR3 regions consisted of RNA transcripts. The study used the HTBI primer set for a first-round RT-PCR of the TCR CDR3. From the multiplex PCR reads, TCRdb called clonotypes with MiXCR, one entry per CDR3 protein. The table has 250,000 to 300,000 distinct CDR3 sequences, just over 14% seen once. The sequenced sample consisted of blood. These receptors all stem from a middle-aged woman with Graves' hyperthyroidism that later progressed to Graves' ophthalmopathy.

This clonotype was counted a few times. This chain links TRBV6-2 or TRBV6-3 with TRBJ1-5, with D uncertain. This CDR3 region has 15 residues. Germline CDR1 MNHEY, CDR2 SVGEGT. Trimming took 5 bases from V and 0 from J, leaving 11 bases between them. Written as DNA, the CDR3 is TGTGCCAGCAGTCCCCTGGGGTATAGCAATCAGCCCCAGCATTTT. This translates into CASSPLGYSNQPQHF.

This clonotype has only one observation. One end of the junction fails to match germline, which may point to a read error. The V call is TRBV30, the J call TRBJ2-1; no clear D gene. The CDR3 runs 12 residues. The germline CDR1 and CDR2 sequences are GTSNPN and SVGIG (reference sequence). The CDR3 DNA reads TGTGCCTGGGGTAAACTCTACAATGACCAGTGCTTC. It codes for CAWGKLYNDQCF.

Ten or more counts support this clonotype. This rearrangement joins TRBV18 to TRBJ2-1, with TRBD1 matching over 8 bases. The J segment lost 6 bases and the V segment lost 2 bases, leaving 9 bases of the junction unmatched. The CDR3 length is 16 residues. Germline lookup yields CDR1 KGHSH and CDR2 LQKENI. CDR3 DNA sequence: TGTGCCAGCTCACCAGTAACAGGGGGTGCACTCAATGAGCAGTTCTTC. Protein sequence: CASSPVTGGALNEQFF.

This chain connects TRBV4-1 to TRBJ2-1; tentatively, D is TRBD2 (6 bases). The CDR3 consists of 17 residues. The V gene's germline CDR1 is MGHRA and CDR2 YSYEKL. V lost 3 bases and J 7 bases, leaving 22 bases between the germline ends. The CDR3 DNA reads as TGCGCCAGCAGCCATTTCCCGTTGGCGGGAACGGGTAATGAGCAGTTCTTC. Encoded protein: CASSHFPLAGTGNEQFF.

Many counts were recorded for this clonotype. The chain couples TRBV5-1 to TRBJ1-2; 8 nucleotides align to TRBD1. V lost 0 bases, J lost 6 bases, and 1 base stayed unmatched. Germline V gene data show CDR1 as SGHRS and CDR2 as YFSETQ. CDR3 length equals 13 residues. The CDR3 loop reads CASSLDRGNGYTF. The CDR3 nucleotides are TGCGCCAGCAGCTTGGACAGGGGGAATGGCTACACCTTC.

This clonotype appeared many times. The rearrangement joins TRBV20-1 to TRBJ2-5; D gene uncertain. The CDR3 consists of 13 residues. Germline V CDR1 and CDR2: DFQATT, SNEGSKA (reference sequence). The V end lost 3 bases, the J end lost 5 bases, and 13 bases lay between the germline ends. CDR3 residues: CSASDPAWETQYF. CDR3 nucleotide sequence: TGCAGTGCTAGTGACCCTGCTTGGGAGACCCAGTACTTC.

The V call is TRBV5-1, the J call TRBJ1-1; perhaps TRBD1 as D (6 bases). V was clipped by 4 bases and J by 5 bases, with 18 bases between them. The germline CDR1 and CDR2 sequences are SGHRS and YFSETQ. The CDR3 covers 15 residues. The CDR3 nucleotides are TGCGCCAGCAGCGTCGATCAGGGAGACAGGACTGAAGCTTTCTTT. It specifies CASSVDQGDRTEAFF.

This clonotype was found many times. The chain recombines TRBV7-9 with TRBJ1-2; D not resolved. Germline CDR1 SEHNR, CDR2 FQNEAQ (reference sequence). CDR3 length: 12 amino acids. Trimming pared 3 bases from V and 7 bases from J, leaving 9 bases between. The CDR3 is CASSFESGGYTF. The CDR3 DNA sequence: TGTGCCAGCAGCTTCGAATCCGGTGGCTACACCTTC. The full variable domain, rest sourced from reference TRBV7-9 and TRBJ1-2, is DTGVSQNPRHKITKRGQNVTFRCDPISEHNRLYWYRQTLGQGPEFLTYFQNEAQLEKSRLLSDRFSAERPKGSFSTLEIQRTEQGDSAMYLCASSFESGGYTFGSGTRLTVV.

This clonotype was observed many times. The rearrangement links TRBV28 to TRBJ1-3, with D perhaps matching TRBD1 (5 bases). Germline V gene sequence: CDR1 MDHEN, CDR2 SYDVKM. Trimming left V 4 bases short and J 0 bases short, with 13 bases between. The CDR3 totals 16 residues. The CDR3 sequence is CASSSQATNSGNTIYF. DNA for the CDR3: TGTGCCAGCAGTTCACAGGCGACCAACTCTGGAAACACCATATATTTT.

V gene TRBV12-3 or TRBV12-4 combines with J gene TRBJ1-3; possibly TRBD1 for D (6 bases). CDR3 length: 17 amino acids. V dropped 2 bases and J dropped 0 bases, with 14 bases sitting between them. The CDR3 here is CASSLNGQPSSGNTIYF. CDR3 nucleotide sequence: TGTGCCAGCAGTTTAAACGGACAGCCTAGCTCTGGAAACACCATATATTTT.

This clonotype was seen at least ten times. V gene TRBV4-1 combines with J gene TRBJ2-2; TRBD1 aligns across 7 bases. Germline V CDR1 and CDR2: MGHRA, YSYEKL. V gave up 4 bases and J gave up 1 base; unmatched junction bases: 0. The CDR3 spans 14 residues. The CDR3 region is CASSRDRNTGELFF. The CDR3 DNA sequence: TGCGCCAGCAGCCGGGACAGGAACACCGGGGAGCTGTTTTTT.

This clonotype showed up many times. The V gene is TRBV7-3, the J gene TRBJ2-5; 12 bases map to TRBD2. The germline gives CDR1 SGHTA, CDR2 FQGTGA. This CDR3 comprises 16 residues. V shed 4 bases, J shed 5 bases, and the junction held 8 bases outside the gene matches. DNA of the CDR3: TGTGCCAGCAGCTCCCCACTAGCGGGAGGTTGGGAGACCCAGTACTTC. It encodes CASSSPLAGGWETQYF.

This chain links TRBV12-3 or TRBV12-4 with TRBJ1-5, with D hard to call. Between the trimmed V and J ends, which lost 8 bases and 2 bases, there was a span of 10 bases. The CDR3 length is 13 residues. The CDR3 loop is CASQGFGNQPQHF. The CDR3 DNA reads TGTGCCAGCCAAGGGTTCGGCAATCAGCCCCAGCATTTT.

This clonotype was detected only a few times. The chain joins TRBV2 to TRBJ1-1, with D possibly TRBD1 on 5 matching bases. The CDR3 is made up of 14 amino acids. V lost 5 bases and J lost 2, with 12 bases in between. Germline-derived CDR1 and CDR2 are SNHLY and FYNNEI. The CDR3: CASSRLTVNTEAFF. The CDR3 bases are TGTGCCAGCAGTCGCCTGACAGTAAACACTGAAGCTTTCTTT.

This clonotype was seen a handful of times. The chain employs TRBV10-3 and TRBJ2-7; D is perhaps TRBD2 (6 bases). The CDR3 runs to 12 residues. V was shortened by 2 bases and J by 4 bases, with 6 bases between the two germline ends. The V gene's germline CDR1 is ENHRY and CDR2 SYGVKD. CDR3 bases: TGTGCCATCAGTGAGCTAGCGTACGAGCAGTACTTC. Amino acids: CAISELAYEQYF.

Of note for this clonotype: Since a much larger clone is just one base distant, this may be a read error. This sequence joins TRBV3-1 and TRBJ1-2; D remains ambiguous. Germline lookup yields CDR1 LGHDT and CDR2 YNNKEL (reference sequence). This CDR3 comprises 14 residues. Trimming removed 0 bases at V and 7 bases at J, with 12 bases between. The CDR3 loop reads CASSQERQSGGYTF. CDR3 in DNA: TGTGCCAGCAGCCAAGAAAGGCAGAGCGGTGGCTACACCTTC. Drawing the rest from reference TRBV3-1 and TRBJ1-2, the complete variable domain is DTAVSQTPKYLVTQMGNDKSIKCEQNLGHDTMYWYKQDSKKFLKIMFSYNNKELIINETVPNRFSPKSPDKAHLNLHINSLELGDSAVYFCASSQERQSGGYTFGSGTRLTVV.

This clonotype was observed many times. V is TRBV15 and J is TRBJ1-4, with D possibly being TRBD1 (5 bases). The ends were cut back, 0 bases at V and 8 bases at J, with 13 bases in the middle. The CDR3 has 15 amino acids. Per the germline V gene, CDR1 is LNHNV and CDR2 is YYDKDF (reference sequence). CDR3 in amino acids: CATSRDPGGVEKLFF. Written as DNA, the CDR3 is TGTGCCACCAGCAGAGATCCCGGGGGAGTGGAAAAACTGTTTTTT.

In its sample, this clonotype was seen a few times. The genes are TRBV7-9 and TRBJ2-1; 10 nucleotides align to TRBD2. The junction had 8 bases not matched to a gene; V was cut back by 5 bases and J by 7 bases. This CDR3 is built from 15 residues. Germline V gives CDR1 SEHNR, CDR2 FQNEAQ (reference sequence). CDR3 in DNA: TGTGCCAGCAGCCACCTAGCGGGGGTAGGTAATGAGCAGTTCTTC. Encoded protein: CASSHLAGVGNEQFF.